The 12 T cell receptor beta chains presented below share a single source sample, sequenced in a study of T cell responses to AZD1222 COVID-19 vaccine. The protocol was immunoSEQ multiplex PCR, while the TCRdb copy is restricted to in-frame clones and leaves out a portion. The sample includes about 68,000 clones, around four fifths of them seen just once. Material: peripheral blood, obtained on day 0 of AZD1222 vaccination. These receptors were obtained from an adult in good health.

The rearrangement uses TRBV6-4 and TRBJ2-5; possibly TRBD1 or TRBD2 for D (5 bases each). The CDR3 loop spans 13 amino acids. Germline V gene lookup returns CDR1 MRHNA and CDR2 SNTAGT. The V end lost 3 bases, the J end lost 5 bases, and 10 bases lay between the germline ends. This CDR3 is CASSEGEGETQYF. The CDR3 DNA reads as TGTGCCAGCAGTGAGGGAGAGGGGGAGACCCAGTACTTC.

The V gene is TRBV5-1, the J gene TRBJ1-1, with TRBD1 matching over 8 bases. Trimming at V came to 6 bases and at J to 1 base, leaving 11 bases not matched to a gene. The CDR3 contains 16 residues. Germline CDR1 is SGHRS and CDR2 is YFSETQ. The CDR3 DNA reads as TGCGCCAGCAACCAATTGACAGGGGTAGGGAACACTGAAGCTTTCTTT. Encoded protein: CASNQLTGVGNTEAFF. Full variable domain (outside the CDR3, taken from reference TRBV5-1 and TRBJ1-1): KAGVTQTPRYLIKTRGQQVTLSCSPISGHRSVSWYQQTPGQGLQFLFEYFSETQRNKGNFPGRFSGRQFSNSRSEMNVSTLELGDSALYLCASNQLTGVGNTEAFFGQGTRLTVV.

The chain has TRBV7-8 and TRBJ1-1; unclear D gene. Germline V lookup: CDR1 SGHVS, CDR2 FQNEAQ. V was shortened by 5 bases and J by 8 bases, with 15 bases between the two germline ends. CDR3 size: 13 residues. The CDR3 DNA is TGTGCCAGCAGCGCGGAAACAGATACGGAAGCTTTCTTT. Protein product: CASSAETDTEAFF.

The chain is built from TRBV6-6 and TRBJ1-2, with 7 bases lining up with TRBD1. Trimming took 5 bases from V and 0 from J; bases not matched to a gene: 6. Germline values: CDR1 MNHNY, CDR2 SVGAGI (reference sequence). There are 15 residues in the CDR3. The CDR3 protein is CASSTQGRANYGYTF. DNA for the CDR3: TGTGCCAGCAGTACACAGGGGAGGGCTAACTATGGCTACACCTTC.

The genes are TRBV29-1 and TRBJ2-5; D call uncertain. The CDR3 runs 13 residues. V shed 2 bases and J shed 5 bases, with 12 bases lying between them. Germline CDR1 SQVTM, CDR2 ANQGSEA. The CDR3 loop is CSVEIQRRETQYF. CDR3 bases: TGCAGCGTTGAAATACAGAGAAGGGAGACCCAGTACTTC.

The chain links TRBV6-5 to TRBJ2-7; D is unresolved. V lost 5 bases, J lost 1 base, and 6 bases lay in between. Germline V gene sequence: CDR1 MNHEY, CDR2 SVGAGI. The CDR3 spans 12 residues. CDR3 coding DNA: TGTGCCAGCAGTACAGTTTCCTACGAGCAGTACTTC. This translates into CASSTVSYEQYF.

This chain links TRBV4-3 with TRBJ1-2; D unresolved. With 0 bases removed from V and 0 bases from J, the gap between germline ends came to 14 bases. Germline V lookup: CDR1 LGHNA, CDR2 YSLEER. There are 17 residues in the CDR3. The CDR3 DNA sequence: TGCGCCAGCAGCCAAGAGGGCCGGCCTTCAGCTAACTATGGCTACACCTTC. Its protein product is CASSQEGRPSANYGYTF.

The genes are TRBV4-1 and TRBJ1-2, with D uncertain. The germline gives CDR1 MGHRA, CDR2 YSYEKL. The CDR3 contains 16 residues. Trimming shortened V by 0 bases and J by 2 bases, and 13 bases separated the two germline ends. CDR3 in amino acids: CASSQERARQNYGYTF. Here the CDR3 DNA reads TGCGCCAGCAGCCAAGAGAGGGCAAGACAAAACTATGGCTACACCTTC.

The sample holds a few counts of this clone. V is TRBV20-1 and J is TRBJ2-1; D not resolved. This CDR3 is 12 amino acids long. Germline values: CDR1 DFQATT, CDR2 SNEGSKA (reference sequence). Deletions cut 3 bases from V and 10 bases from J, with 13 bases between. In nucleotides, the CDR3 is TGCAGTGCTAGTTCGGCAGAGGTAGAGCAGTTCTTC. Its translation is CSASSAEVEQFF.

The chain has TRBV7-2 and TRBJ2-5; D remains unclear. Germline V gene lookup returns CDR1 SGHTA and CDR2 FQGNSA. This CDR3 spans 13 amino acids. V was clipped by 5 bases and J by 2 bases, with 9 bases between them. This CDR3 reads CASSPTDQETQYF. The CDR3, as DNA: TGTGCCAGCAGCCCAACGGATCAAGAGACCCAGTACTTC.

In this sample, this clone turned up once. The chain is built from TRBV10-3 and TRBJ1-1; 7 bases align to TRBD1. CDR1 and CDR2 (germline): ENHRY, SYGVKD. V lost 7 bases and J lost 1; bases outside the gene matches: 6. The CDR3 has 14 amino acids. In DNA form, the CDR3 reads TGTGCCATCACTACGGGACAGAAGAACACTGAAGCTTTCTTT. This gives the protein CAITTGQKNTEAFF.

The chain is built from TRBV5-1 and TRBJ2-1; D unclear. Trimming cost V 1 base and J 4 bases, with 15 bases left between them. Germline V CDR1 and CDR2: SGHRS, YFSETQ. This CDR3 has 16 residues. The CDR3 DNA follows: TGCGCCAGCAGCTTGTTGAGTGGTGCAGGATACAATGAGCAGTTCTTC. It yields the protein CASSLLSGAGYNEQFF.